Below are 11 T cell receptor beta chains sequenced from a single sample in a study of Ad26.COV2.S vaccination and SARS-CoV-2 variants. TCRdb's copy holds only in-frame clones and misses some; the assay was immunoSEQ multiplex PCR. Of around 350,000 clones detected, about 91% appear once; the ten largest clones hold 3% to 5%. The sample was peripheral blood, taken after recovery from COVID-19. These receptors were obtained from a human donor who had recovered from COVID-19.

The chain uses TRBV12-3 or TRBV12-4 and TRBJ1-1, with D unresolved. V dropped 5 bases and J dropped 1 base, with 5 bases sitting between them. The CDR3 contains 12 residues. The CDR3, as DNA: TGTGCCAGCAGTGAGGGGAACACTGAAGCTTTCTTT. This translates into CASSEGNTEAFF.

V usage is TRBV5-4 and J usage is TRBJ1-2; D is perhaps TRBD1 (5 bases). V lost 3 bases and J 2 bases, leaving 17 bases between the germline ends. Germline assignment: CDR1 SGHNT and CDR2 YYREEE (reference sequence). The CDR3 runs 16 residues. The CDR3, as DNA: TGTGCCAGCAGCTATCCTTTAGGGGAGGGCAACTATGGCTACACCTTC. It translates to CASSYPLGEGNYGYTF.

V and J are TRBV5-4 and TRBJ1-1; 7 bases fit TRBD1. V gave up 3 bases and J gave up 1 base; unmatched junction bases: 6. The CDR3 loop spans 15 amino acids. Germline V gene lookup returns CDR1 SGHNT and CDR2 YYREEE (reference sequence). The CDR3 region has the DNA TGTGCCAGCAGCTATCACGGACAGGCGAACACTGAAGCTTTCTTT. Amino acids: CASSYHGQANTEAFF.

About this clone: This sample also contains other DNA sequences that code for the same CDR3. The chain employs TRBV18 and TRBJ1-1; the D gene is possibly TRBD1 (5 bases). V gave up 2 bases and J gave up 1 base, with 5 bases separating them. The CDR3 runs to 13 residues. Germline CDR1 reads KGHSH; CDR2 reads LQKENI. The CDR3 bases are TGTGCCAGCTCACCAACAGGGAACACTGAAGCTTTCTTT. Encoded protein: CASSPTGNTEAFF. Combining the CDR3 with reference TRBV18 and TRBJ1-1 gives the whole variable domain NAGVMQNPRHLVRRRGQEARLRCSPMKGHSHVYWYRQLPEEGLKFMVYLQKENIIDESGMPKERFSAEFPKEGPSILRIQQVVRGDSAAYFCASSPTGNTEAFFGQGTRLTVV.

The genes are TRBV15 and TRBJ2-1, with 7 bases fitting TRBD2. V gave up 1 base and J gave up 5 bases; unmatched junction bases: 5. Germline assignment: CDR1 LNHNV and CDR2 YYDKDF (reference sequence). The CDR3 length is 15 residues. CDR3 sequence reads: CATSRGSGENNEQFF. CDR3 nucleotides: TGTGCCACCAGCAGAGGAAGCGGGGAAAACAATGAGCAGTTCTTC.

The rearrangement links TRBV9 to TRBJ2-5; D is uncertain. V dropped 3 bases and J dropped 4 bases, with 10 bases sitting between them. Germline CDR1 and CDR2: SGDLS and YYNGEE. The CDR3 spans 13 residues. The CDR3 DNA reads TGTGCCAGCAGCGCCAGCCCCCCAGAGACCCAGTACTTC. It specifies CASSASPPETQYF.

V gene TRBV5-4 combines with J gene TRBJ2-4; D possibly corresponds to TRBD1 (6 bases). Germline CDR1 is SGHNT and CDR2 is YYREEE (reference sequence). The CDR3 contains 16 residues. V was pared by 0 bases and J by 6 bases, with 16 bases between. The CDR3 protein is CASSLAVAGVGNIQYF. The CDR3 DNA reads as TGTGCCAGCAGCTTGGCCGTTGCAGGGGTAGGAAACATTCAGTACTTC.

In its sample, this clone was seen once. The CDR3 here is CASSSTASGYSGGTQYF. DNA of the CDR3: TGCGCCAGCAGCTCCACGGCTAGCGGGTACTCAGGGGGTACGCAGTATTTT. The V gene is TRBV5-1, the J gene TRBJ2-3; a weak D match, TRBD2 (8 bases). The CDR3 has 17 amino acids. V was shortened by 3 bases and J by 8 bases, with 25 bases between the two germline ends. Germline loops: CDR1 SGHRS, CDR2 YFSETQ.

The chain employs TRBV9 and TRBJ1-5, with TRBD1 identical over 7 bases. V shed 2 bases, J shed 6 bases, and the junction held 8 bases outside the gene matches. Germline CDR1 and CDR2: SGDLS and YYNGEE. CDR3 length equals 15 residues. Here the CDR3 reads CASSVGTDPIQPQHF. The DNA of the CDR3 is TGTGCCAGCAGCGTCGGGACAGATCCGATTCAGCCCCAGCATTTT.

The CDR3 region has the DNA TGTGCCAGCAGCGGACAGGGGGCCGGCTATGGCTACACCTTC. It codes for CASSGQGAGYGYTF. The V and J genes are TRBV9 and TRBJ1-2; 10 nucleotides match TRBD1. The CDR3 totals 14 residues. Germline V gene lookup returns CDR1 SGDLS and CDR2 YYNGEE. Trimming took 3 bases from V and 4 from J; bases not matched to a gene: 3. The full variable domain, rest sourced from reference TRBV9 and TRBJ1-2, is DSGVTQTPKHLITATGQRVTLRCSPRSGDLSVYWYQQSLDQGLQFLIQYYNGEERAKGNILERFSAQQFPDLHSELNLSSLELGDSALYFCASSGQGAGYGYTFGSGTRLTVV.

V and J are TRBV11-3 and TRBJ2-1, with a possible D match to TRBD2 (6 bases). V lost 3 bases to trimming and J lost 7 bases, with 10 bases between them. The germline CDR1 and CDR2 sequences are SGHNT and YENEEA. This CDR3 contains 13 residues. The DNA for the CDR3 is TGTGCCAGCAGCTTTGTGGCGGGAAATGAGCAGTTCTTC. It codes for CASSFVAGNEQFF.